This TCR beta chain stems from a study of quantifying T cell responses using KT2 cells. Across the study: TCR alpha and beta constant-region primers primed reverse transcription of RNA. The T4 ligation step was estimated to exceed 8.5% efficiency under optimum conditions.

The cDNA 3' end received a ligated oligonucleotide with a UMI. The first PCR ran 3 to 5 cycles with an equimolar RC1.1 and RC1.2 beta primer mix. TCRdb used MiXCR to reprocess the UMI-ligation and nested PCR reads, holding one entry per CDR3 protein. The sample has about 30,000 distinct CDR3 sequences, 7.3% seen once; the top ten hold 15% to 19%. KT2, a clone with a known TCR, was spiked into unfractionated PBMC. Germline V CDR1 and CDR2: SGHTA, FQGNSA. The CDR3 length is 16 residues. V lost 5 bases, J lost 2 bases, and 11 bases stayed unmatched. Sample: PBMCs spiked with cells of the T cell clone KT2. This receptor was obtained from a human donor. The chain joins TRBV7-2 to TRBJ2-5; 7 bases map to TRBD1. Written as DNA, the CDR3 is TGTGCCAGCAGCCCATCCTTTGGCAGGGGGCAAGAGACCCAGTACTTC. It codes for CASSPSFGRGQETQYF.